This record covers a single TCR beta chain. Its antigen is unidentified. This table comes from immunoSEQ multiplex PCR, and its TCRdb copy is limited to in-frame clones, with some not included. Counted here are 150,000 to 200,000 clones, 88% occurring once; the ten biggest clones make up 11%. The record originates from a study of T cell responses to AZD1222 COVID-19 vaccine. Germline lookup yields CDR1 LNHDA and CDR2 SQIVND (reference sequence). There are 15 residues in the CDR3. With V trimmed by 4 bases and J by 2 bases, 4 bases remained unmatched. Overall study findings and caveats: At study baseline, merely over 5 AZD1222 recipients were seropositive. Sampling that yielded the repertoires occurred only after the peak T cell response.

J is TRBJ2-2 and V is TRBV19, with 7 nucleotides matching TRBD1. The sequence was obtained from an adult who received the AZD1222 COVID-19 vaccine. The sequencing used peripheral blood, collected 28 days after the second AZD1222 dose. The CDR3 region is CASSTRQGNTGELFF. CDR3 nucleotides: TGTGCCAGTAGTACGCGACAGGGCAACACCGGGGAGCTGTTTTTT.